The source of this TCR beta chain is a study of CD8 T cells in Susac syndrome. Regarding the study as a whole: The study admitted that it had a relatively small number of individuals in its TCR sequencing and HLA analysis.

CD8+ and CD4+ T cells were negatively isolated; TEMRA cells were FACS-enriched. An input of about 0.5 to 1 ug of RNA was subjected to reverse transcription using random hexamers. A single record per CDR3 protein comes from TCRdb applying MiXCR to the immunoSEQ multiplex PCR reads. The repertoire consists of roughly 140,000 distinct CDR3 sequences, with roughly 96% occurring once and the leading ten covering 0.16%. As regards this clonotype: Its antigen remains unidentified.

V was pared by 4 bases and J by 6 bases, with 12 bases between. CDR3 length: 13 amino acids. From germline, CDR1 is LGHDT and CDR2 YNNKEL (reference sequence). This sequence was found in a human donor with Susac syndrome. Sequenced sample: CD4+ T cells from PBMCs. V is TRBV3-1 and J is TRBJ1-1; D is possibly TRBD1 (5 bases). This CDR3 is CASSLSREAEAFF. The CDR3 DNA is TGTGCCAGCAGCCTCTCCAGGGAAGCTGAAGCTTTCTTT.